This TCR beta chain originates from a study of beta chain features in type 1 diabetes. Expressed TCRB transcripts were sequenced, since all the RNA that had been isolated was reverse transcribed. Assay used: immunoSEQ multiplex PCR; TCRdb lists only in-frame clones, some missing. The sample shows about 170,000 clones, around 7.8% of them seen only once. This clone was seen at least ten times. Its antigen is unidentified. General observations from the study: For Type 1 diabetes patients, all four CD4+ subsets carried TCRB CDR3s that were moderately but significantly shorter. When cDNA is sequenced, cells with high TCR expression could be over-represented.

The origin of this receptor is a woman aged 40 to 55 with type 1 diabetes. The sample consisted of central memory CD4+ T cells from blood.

The CDR3, as DNA: TGTGCCAACTTTGGCCGGGGGGACAGGCTCTGCCCTCGGCCCCAGCATTTT. Translating it yields CANFGRGDRLCPRPQHF. The chain uses TRBV19 and TRBJ1-5; 8 bases fit TRBD1. V gave up 10 bases and J gave up 9 bases; unmatched junction bases: 23. The CDR3 has 17 residues. The germline CDR1 and CDR2 sequences are LNHDA and SQIVND (reference sequence).